This T cell receptor (beta chain) was sequenced in a study of T cell repertoires in cytomegalovirus infection. About the research overall: Newly reported HLA-C-restricted and thoroughly characterized HLA-B-restricted CMV epitopes were employed.

Each CDR3 protein gets one entry after TCRdb re-called the reads with MiXCR. The profile shows 200,000 to 250,000 distinct CDR3 sequences, about 39% of them singletons. Per the germline V gene, CDR1 is DFQATT and CDR2 is SNEGSKA (reference sequence). V was cut by 5 bases and J by 5 bases, with 10 bases left in between. The CDR3 contains 12 residues. This clonotype was seen only once. Its antigen is not known. The chain couples TRBV20-1 to TRBJ2-1, with TRBD2 as a possible D gene (6 bases). The sequences come from CD8+ T cells from cultured PBMCs, collected from culture after CMV antigen stimulation. This TCR came from a human donor in good health (CMV status not recorded). Some clones in this sample may be carry-over from other donors' samples. The CDR3 protein is CSASGLNNEQFF. The DNA for the CDR3 is TGCAGTGCTTCGGGACTCAACAATGAGCAGTTCTTC.